This T cell receptor (beta chain) was found in a study of PD-L1 blockade in urothelial cancer. Study-wide background: Previous chemotherapy exposure amounted to 0 to 3 regimens for patients. It was at 3 weeks (second dose) and 6 weeks after treatment start that blood was analyzed. Study-level findings and limits: Greater 3-week expansion of tumor-associated blood clones was recorded for durable-benefit patients.

Sequenced by immunoSEQ multiplex PCR; TCRdb stores in-frame clones only, minus some. The sample has roughly 45,000 clones, around 81% seen once. The germline V gene has CDR1 WSHSY and CDR2 SAAADI. V shed 2 bases and J 5 bases; nucleotides not matched to a gene: 10. The CDR3 is made up of 16 amino acids. Noted time point: pretreatment peripheral blood. Patients had locally advanced or metastatic urothelial carcinoma. The table lists this clone with a count of one. The antigen remains unidentified. This sequence originates from a man in his sixties with urothelial cancer. This rearrangement joins TRBV10-2 to TRBJ2-7; 9 bases agree with TRBD2. The input for sequencing was PBMCs, taken around atezolizumab (anti-PD-L1) treatment. CDR3 coding DNA: TGCGCCAGCAGTGAGCCTGGGACTAGCCGAGCCCACGAGCAGTACTTC. As protein: CASSEPGTSRAHEQYF.